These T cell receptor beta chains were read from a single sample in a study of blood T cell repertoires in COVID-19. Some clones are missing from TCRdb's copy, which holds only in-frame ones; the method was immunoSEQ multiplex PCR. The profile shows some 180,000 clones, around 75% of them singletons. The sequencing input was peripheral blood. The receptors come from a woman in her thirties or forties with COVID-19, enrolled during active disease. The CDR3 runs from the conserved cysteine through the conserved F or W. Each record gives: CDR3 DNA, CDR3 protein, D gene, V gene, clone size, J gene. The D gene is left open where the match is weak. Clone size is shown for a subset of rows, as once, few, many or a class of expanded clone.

TGTGCCAGCAGTCAGGGTCGGAATTCACCCCTCCACTTT	CASSQGRNSPLHF	.	TRBV3-1/TRBV3-2	.	TRBJ1-6
TGTGCCAGCAGCTTGGGGGACAGGTTAAGGTCGGGGCAAGAGACCCAGTACTTC	CASSLGDRLRSGQETQYF	TRBD1	TRBV5-4	once	TRBJ2-5
TGTGCCAGCACGGGGGGCGATAGCCTTACGAGGCAGTACTTC	CASTGGDSLTRQYF	.	TRBV6-5	.	TRBJ2-7
TGTGCCAGCAGCTTGTTCTACAGGAGGGGCCAGCCCCTCCACTTT	CASSLFYRRGQPLHF	.	TRBV7-7	.	TRBJ1-6
TGTGCCAGCAGCGTAGCTACCCCCCCGGTCGCCGGGGAGCTGTTTTTT	CASSVATPPVAGELFF	.	TRBV9	.	TRBJ2-2
TGTGCCAGCAGTTATGGACAGACTGCAACTAATGAAAAACTGTTTTTT	CASSYGQTATNEKLFF	.	TRBV6-5	.	TRBJ1-4
TGTGCCAGCAGCTTGGACAGGGACAATGAGCAGTTCTTC	CASSLDRDNEQFF	TRBD1	TRBV7-2	.	TRBJ2-1
TGTGCCAGCAGCCAAGTGAACCCGCGGGTGAATGAGCAGTTCTTC	CASSQVNPRVNEQFF	.	TRBV4-2	.	TRBJ2-1
TGTGCCAGTAGACTAGGGGGAGGCAATCAGCCCCAGCATTTT	CASRLGGGNQPQHF	.	TRBV19	few	TRBJ1-5
TGCAGCGTTGTTCCTGGACAGGGAGTTCGCGGCACTGAAGCTTTCTTT	CSVVPGQGVRGTEAFF	TRBD1	TRBV29-1	.	TRBJ1-1
TGCGCCAGCAGCTTGTTATCGCTAAGCACCGGGGAGCTGTTTTTT	CASSLLSLSTGELFF	.	TRBV5-1	.	TRBJ2-2
TGTGCCAGCAGTTACTCCCATAACACTGAAGCTTTCTTT	CASSYSHNTEAFF	.	TRBV6-2/TRBV6-3	.	TRBJ1-1
TGTGCCAGCAGCCAAGGGGCTGGTGTAACTAATGAAAAACTGTTTTTT	CASSQGAGVTNEKLFF	.	TRBV3-1/TRBV3-2	once	TRBJ1-4
TGTGCCAGCAGCCGGACTAGCGGGAGCGGGGAGCAGTTCTTC	CASSRTSGSGEQFF	TRBD2	TRBV7-6	few	TRBJ2-1
TGCGCCAGCAGCCAAGGTAGCGGGGGACCTTACGAGCAGTACTTC	CASSQGSGGPYEQYF	TRBD2	TRBV4-3	.	TRBJ2-7
TGTGCCAGCTCAGCGACAGGGGCGGATTCACCCCTCCACTTT	CASSATGADSPLHF	TRBD1	TRBV18	few	TRBJ1-6
TGTGCCAGCAGCCTCGGCGGGGGGGGGAGGAACGAGCAGTACTTC	CASSLGGGGRNEQYF	TRBD2	TRBV3-1/TRBV3-2	.	TRBJ2-7
TGTGCCAGCAGCCTTATTACAGGGGAGGATACGCAGTATTTT	CASSLITGEDTQYF	TRBD1	TRBV7-2	.	TRBJ2-3
TGTGCCAGCAGCAAAGGGCGGGGAGCTGGGGCCAACGTCCTGACTTTC	CASSKGRGAGANVLTF	.	TRBV21-1	.	TRBJ2-6
TGTGCCAGCAGTGTTATACAGGGTCCCGGGGAGCTGTTTTTT	CASSVIQGPGELFF	.	TRBV2	.	TRBJ2-2
TGTGCCAGTAGTTCTCTTAAATATGGCTACACCTTC	CASSSLKYGYTF	.	TRBV19	.	TRBJ1-2
TGCGCCAGCAGCTTCGGACAGGGGGCATATGAGCAGTTCTTC	CASSFGQGAYEQFF	TRBD1	TRBV5-1	.	TRBJ2-1
TGTGCCAGCAGCCAAGCCCCTCAGGGAAGGAACACTGAAGCTTTCTTT	CASSQAPQGRNTEAFF	.	TRBV3-1/TRBV3-2	.	TRBJ1-1
TGTGCCAGCAGTTACTCGCGTGGACAGGCCAACGTCCTGACTTTC	CASSYSRGQANVLTF	.	TRBV6-5	.	TRBJ2-6
TGTGCCAGCAGCGTAACAGGGTCGGTCACCGGGGAGCTGTTTTTT	CASSVTGSVTGELFF	.	TRBV9	.	TRBJ2-2
TGCGCCAGCAGTGGGGAGACAGGGAGCTCCTACGAGCAGTACTTC	CASSGETGSSYEQYF	TRBD1	TRBV10-2	once	TRBJ2-7
TGTGCCAGCTCACCATTGGGCAGATACAATGAGCAGTTCTTC	CASSPLGRYNEQFF	.	TRBV18	.	TRBJ2-1
TGTGCCAGTAGTATGGACACAGACACCGGGGAGCTGTTTTTT	CASSMDTDTGELFF	.	TRBV19	.	TRBJ2-2
TGTGCCAGCAGTGAAGGGACAGGAAATGAAAAACTGTTTTTT	CASSEGTGNEKLFF	TRBD1	TRBV2	few	TRBJ1-4
TGTGCCAGCAGCCAAGGTCGGAGGAACACTGAAGCTTTCTTT	CASSQGRRNTEAFF	.	TRBV3-1/TRBV3-2	few	TRBJ1-1
TGTGCCAGCAGTGAGGGAGTGGGAAGAGGGAGGGTGGCGCAGTATTTT	CASSEGVGRGRVAQYF	TRBD2	TRBV6-1	few	TRBJ2-3
TGTGCCAGCAGTTCGACCGGGAGCCACCTAGAGAGGACCCAGTACTTC	CASSSTGSHLERTQYF	.	TRBV27	.	TRBJ2-5
TGTGCCTGGAGTTACGGGACAGGGGCGGAGAAGGCTTTCTTT	CAWSYGTGAEKAFF	TRBD1	TRBV30	.	TRBJ1-1
TGTGCCAGCTCACCAGGTTCGGACGGGGGCCTCCACTTT	CASSPGSDGGLHF	.	TRBV18	.	TRBJ1-6
TGTGCCAGAGAGCAGGTCCTCTCTGGAAACACCATATATTTT	CAREQVLSGNTIYF	.	TRBV19	once	TRBJ1-3
TGTGCCAGCAGCTTGGCCAGACTAGCGGTTTCCAATGAGCAGTTCTTC	CASSLARLAVSNEQFF	TRBD2	TRBV5-4	.	TRBJ2-1
TGTGCCAGCAGCTTCGACCCGACAGGGGGCGTCTACACCTTC	CASSFDPTGGVYTF	TRBD1	TRBV7-3	.	TRBJ1-2
TGTGCCAGCAGCTTGGGACAGGAGAATGAAAAACTGTTTTTT	CASSLGQENEKLFF	.	TRBV5-4	.	TRBJ1-4
TGTGCCAGCAGCCATGTAGGCGTAGCGGGAGTGCAAGAGACCCAGTACTTC	CASSHVGVAGVQETQYF	TRBD2	TRBV14	.	TRBJ2-5
TGTGCCAGCAGTCTCAGGGGGTTTGAGTCCTACGAGCAGTACTTC	CASSLRGFESYEQYF	TRBD1	TRBV6-5	.	TRBJ2-7
TGTGCCAGCAGCCTATGGGGACAGGGGGCTGGACAGCCCCAGCATTTT	CASSLWGQGAGQPQHF	TRBD1	TRBV6-6	.	TRBJ1-5
TGTGCCAGTGGGAAGGACATCCCCCGGTCATTT	CASGKDIPRSF	.	TRBV19	.	TRBJ1-1
TGTGCCAGCAGCTTAGGGGCGGGAGGGTCCTTCGAGCAGTACTTC	CASSLGAGGSFEQYF	TRBD2	TRBV7-2	.	TRBJ2-7
TGTGCCAGCAGCCAGGGGACAGAAGAGACCCAGTACTTC	CASSQGTEETQYF	TRBD1	TRBV2	.	TRBJ2-5
TGTGCCACCAGCCACTCACCAGGGCAAGAGACCCAGTACTTC	CATSHSPGQETQYF	.	TRBV15	.	TRBJ2-5
TGTGCCAGCAGCCCGGCGAGCGGCAATCAGCCCCAGCATTTT	CASSPASGNQPQHF	.	TRBV7-9	.	TRBJ1-5
TGTGCCAGCAGCTTCGGGACAGGGGGTGGCTACACCTTC	CASSFGTGGGYTF	TRBD1	TRBV3-1/TRBV3-2	.	TRBJ1-2
TGCGCCAGCAGCCAAGAGTGGACACCAGCAACCTCTGGGGCCAACGTCCTGACTTTC	CASSQEWTPATSGANVLTF	.	TRBV4-3	.	TRBJ2-6
TGCGCCAGCAGCAGGGGCACTAATGAAAAACTGTTTTTT	CASSRGTNEKLFF	.	TRBV5-1	.	TRBJ1-4
TGTGCCAGCAGCCGCAGAGGACTAGCGGCATCAGAATCCTACGAGCAGTACTTC	CASSRRGLAASESYEQYF	TRBD2	TRBV3-1/TRBV3-2	.	TRBJ2-7
TGTGCCAGCTCACCACTACAGGGAGACGAGCAGTACTTC	CASSPLQGDEQYF	.	TRBV18	.	TRBJ2-7
TGTGCCAGCAGCCCCACTCAAAGGCAGGGCACAGATACGCAGTATTTT	CASSPTQRQGTDTQYF	.	TRBV5-4	.	TRBJ2-3
TGTGCCAGTAGTATAGCCCCAGGCCTCTATGGCTACACCTTC	CASSIAPGLYGYTF	.	TRBV19	.	TRBJ1-2
TGTGCCAGCAGTCGAGGGGGCTTCCTGGTAGGGCAGCAGTACTTC	CASSRGGFLVGQQYF	TRBD1	TRBV27	.	TRBJ2-7
TGTGCCAGCAGCTCCCGGACTAGCGGGGGGCGCGATACGCAGTATTTT	CASSSRTSGGRDTQYF	TRBD2	TRBV9	.	TRBJ2-3
TGTGCCAGTAGTCCCCGGGGGGAAAGGCGGTTGGGGTCCCAGTACTTC	CASSPRGERRLGSQYF	TRBD2	TRBV19	.	TRBJ2-5
TGTGCCAGCAGTTACAGGGGGACAGGGGCTCCCGAGCAGTACTTC	CASSYRGTGAPEQYF	TRBD1	TRBV6-5	.	TRBJ2-7
TGTGCCAGCAGCAGCTCTAGGAGAAGCGAGCAGTACTTC	CASSSSRRSEQYF	.	TRBV3-1/TRBV3-2	.	TRBJ2-7